The clone carrying this TCR beta chain was seen a handful of times. The antigen is unknown. The data are from a study of beta chain features in type 1 diabetes. Study-level information: On cell yields, gender and age, patients and healthy donors were similar.

General study points: Across patients, naive, central memory and Treg TCRB repertoires exhibited apparently greater similarity than was observed across healthy donors.

Sequencing targeted expressed TCRB transcripts, as all isolated RNA had been reverse transcribed. This table comes from immunoSEQ multiplex PCR, and its TCRdb copy is limited to in-frame clones, with some not included. Here the sample spans under 800,000 clones, 15% being singletons. Germline CDR1 reads SNHLY; CDR2 reads FYNNEI. The CDR3 spans 17 residues. Trimming left V 5 bases short and J 0 bases short, with 17 bases between. This sequence joins TRBV2 and TRBJ1-3; D may be TRBD1 (5 bases). Sequencing was carried out using naive CD4+ T cells from blood. This clonotype was sampled from a man aged 18 to 29 in good health. In DNA form, the CDR3 reads TGTGCCAGCAGTTCCACCGGGACTCCTAGCTCTGGAAACACCATATATTTT. Its translation is CASSSTGTPSSGNTIYF.